The next 26 T cell receptor beta chains were all read from a single sample in a study of blood T cell repertoires in COVID-19. Generated by immunoSEQ multiplex PCR, the TCRdb table keeps only in-frame clones and is missing some. The sample carries tens of thousands of clones, roughly 80% recorded once. Material for sequencing was peripheral blood. The receptors originated from a man aged 45-65 years with active or convalescent COVID-19.

The J gene is TRBJ2-2, the V gene TRBV18; 9 bases match TRBD1. The length of the CDR3 is 16 residues. V lost 1 base to trimming and J lost 2 bases; unmatched junction nucleotides: 2. The V gene's germline CDR1 is KGHSH and CDR2 LQKENI. DNA for the CDR3: TGTGCCAGCTCACCACTGGGACAGGGCAACACCGGGGAGCTGTTTTTT. The encoded protein is CASSPLGQGNTGELFF.

This chain connects TRBV6-5 to TRBJ1-2; tentatively, D is TRBD1 (6 bases). Germline assignment: CDR1 MNHEY and CDR2 SVGAGI. The V and J ends lost 2 bases and 7 bases respectively, with 14 bases between them. The CDR3 is made up of 14 amino acids. The CDR3 sequence is CASSYRQGKGGYTF. In DNA, the CDR3 is TGTGCCAGCAGTTACCGGCAGGGGAAAGGTGGCTACACCTTC.

This rearrangement joins TRBV27 to TRBJ1-2; 8 bases align to TRBD1. The length of the CDR3 is 16 residues. V was clipped by 2 bases and J by 4 bases; unmatched bases: 9. Germline CDR1 and CDR2: MNHEY and SMNVEV (reference sequence). The CDR3 DNA reads TGTGCCAGCAGTTTAATCCCACAGGGGGAAATCTATGGCTACACCTTC. This codes for CASSLIPQGEIYGYTF.

This sequence joins TRBV5-1 and TRBJ1-4, with TRBD1 matching 8 bases. This CDR3 has 16 residues. The germline V gene has CDR1 SGHRS and CDR2 YFSETQ. Trimming at V came to 3 bases and at J to 0 bases, leaving 4 bases not matched to a gene. The CDR3 loop is CASSSGQGATNEKLFF. The DNA for the CDR3 is TGCGCCAGCAGCTCCGGACAGGGCGCAACTAATGAAAAACTGTTTTTT.

This clone has a single count. The chain carries TRBV4-1 and TRBJ2-1; 11 bases are a match to TRBD2. CDR3 length equals 16 residues. The V and J ends lost 5 bases and 5 bases, in that order; junction bases with no gene match: 8. CDR1 and CDR2 from the germline V gene are MGHRA and YSYEKL. Written as DNA, the CDR3 is TGCGCCAGCAGCTCTCGACTAGCGGGGTTCAACAATGAGCAGTTCTTC. Protein product: CASSSRLAGFNNEQFF.

This clone has a handful of counts. The chain is built from TRBV19 and TRBJ2-2; tentative D call: TRBD2 (6 bases). The V and J ends lost 7 bases and 4 bases respectively, with 13 bases between them. The V gene's germline CDR1 is LNHDA and CDR2 SQIVND (reference sequence). There are 14 residues in the CDR3. This CDR3 reads CASIRGSGTGELFF. As DNA, the CDR3 is TGTGCCAGTATAAGGGGTAGCGGCACCGGGGAGCTGTTTTTT.

This chain links TRBV9 with TRBJ1-5, with 7 bases identical to TRBD1. Germline CDR1 is SGDLS and CDR2 is YYNGEE. Trimming removed 3 bases from V and 3 bases from J; junction bases left unmatched: 6. This CDR3 contains 15 residues. CDR3: CASSGSGTVNQPQHF. CDR3 DNA: TGTGCCAGCAGCGGGTCCGGGACAGTCAATCAGCCCCAGCATTTT.

The rearrangement joins TRBV19 to TRBJ1-1; D gene unclear. V was shortened by 2 bases and J by 1 base, with 5 bases between the two germline ends. The length of the CDR3 is 13 residues. Germline V CDR1 and CDR2: LNHDA, SQIVND (reference sequence). The DNA for the CDR3 is TGTGCCAGTAGTATACGGGAGAACACTGAAGCTTTCTTT. This gives the protein CASSIRENTEAFF.

The chain recombines TRBV19 with TRBJ1-6; 7 bases map to TRBD1. Germline trimming cut 8 bases from V and 7 bases from J; bases unmatched to any gene: 8. The germline CDR1 and CDR2 sequences are LNHDA and SQIVND (reference sequence). The CDR3 is made up of 14 amino acids. The CDR3 nucleotides read TGTGCCAGTTCTGATGACAGGGTCAATTCACCCCTCCACTTT. Its protein is CASSDDRVNSPLHF. Combining the CDR3 with reference TRBV19 and TRBJ1-6 gives the whole variable domain DGGITQSPKYLFRKEGQNVTLSCEQNLNHDAMYWYRQDPGQGLRLIYYSQIVNDFQKGDIAEGYSVSREKKESFPLTVTSAQKNPTAFYLCASSDDRVNSPLHFGNGTRLTVT.

This chain connects TRBV29-1 to TRBJ1-5; D remains ambiguous. Per germline, CDR1 SQVTM and CDR2 ANQGSEA. V dropped 3 bases and J dropped 0 bases, with 18 bases sitting between them. The CDR3 spans 17 residues. The CDR3 reads CSVDVRYNTNSNQPQHF. CDR3 DNA: TGCAGCGTTGATGTCCGGTACAACACTAATAGCAATCAGCCCCAGCATTTT.

The chain combines TRBV6-1 with TRBJ1-4; 7 nucleotides agree with TRBD1. Germline-derived CDR1 and CDR2 are MNHNS and SASEGT. This CDR3 spans 15 amino acids. Trimming took 3 bases from V and 3 from J; bases not matched to a gene: 4. Written as DNA, the CDR3 is TGTGCCAGCAGTGACCTGGACAGGCCTAATGAAAAACTGTTTTTT. Translating it yields CASSDLDRPNEKLFF.

V usage is TRBV10-2 and J usage is TRBJ1-1; D gene ambiguous. This CDR3 is 13 amino acids long. Trimming took off 2 bases at V and 5 bases at J, with 9 bases between the two ends. Per the germline V gene, CDR1 is WSHSY and CDR2 is SAAADI. DNA for the CDR3: TGCGCCAGCAGTGAGGCGTGGCGGACTGAAGCTTTCTTT. It encodes CASSEAWRTEAFF.

The V call is TRBV6-6, the J call TRBJ2-5; D perhaps matches TRBD2 (5 bases). The ends were cut back, 8 bases at V and 4 bases at J, with 14 bases in the middle. The CDR3 contains 13 residues. Germline loops: CDR1 MNHNY, CDR2 SVGAGI (reference sequence). CDR3 nucleotide sequence: TGTGCCAGCGTTGAGGGCTCTAGAGAGACCCAGTACTTC. This encodes CASVEGSRETQYF.

The CDR3 loop is CASSPGLAGSYNEQFF. For the CDR3, the DNA is TGTGCCAGCAGCCCCGGACTAGCGGGCTCCTACAATGAGCAGTTCTTC. This rearrangement joins TRBV6-2 or TRBV6-3 to TRBJ2-1; 11 bases align to TRBD2. The CDR3 has 16 amino acids. Trimming at V came to 6 bases and at J to 0 bases, leaving 4 bases not matched to a gene. The germline CDR1 and CDR2 sequences are MNHEY and SVGEGT.

V is TRBV18 and J is TRBJ1-6; no firm D call. The germline V and J ends were trimmed by 5 bases and 4 bases, with 9 bases remaining between them. The V gene's germline CDR1 is KGHSH and CDR2 LQKENI. The CDR3 contains 14 residues. CDR3 in DNA: TGTGCCAGCTCAGTGCAGGATTATAATTCACCCCTCCACTTT. It yields the protein CASSVQDYNSPLHF.

This rearrangement joins TRBV25-1 to TRBJ2-7; D might be TRBD1 (6 bases). Germline CDR1 MGHDK, CDR2 SYGVNS. Trimming stripped 7 bases from V and 3 bases from J, with 13 bases between. This CDR3 has 13 amino acids. Written as DNA, the CDR3 is TGTGCCAGCACGCAGACAGGCCACTACGAGCAGTACTTC. It codes for CASTQTGHYEQYF.

Only a few counts were recorded for this clone. The chain links TRBV12-3 or TRBV12-4 to TRBJ1-3; 7 bases are shared with TRBD1. Losses at the gene ends were 9 bases for V and 5 bases for J; bases not matched to a gene: 7. This CDR3 region has 13 residues. This chain's CDR3 is CASHRDSRNTIYF. The CDR3 DNA follows: TGTGCCAGTCACCGGGACAGTCGAAACACCATATATTTT.

The V call is TRBV9, the J call TRBJ2-3; tentative D call: TRBD1 (6 bases). Per the germline V gene, CDR1 is SGDLS and CDR2 is YYNGEE. V shed 3 bases and J shed 2 bases, with 7 bases lying between them. There are 13 residues in the CDR3. CDR3 sequence: CASSGGPTDTQYF. The DNA of the CDR3 is TGTGCCAGCAGCGGGGGGCCCACAGATACGCAGTATTTT.

The chain combines TRBV24-1 with TRBJ2-1; 15 bases align to TRBD2. The junction had 4 bases not matched to a gene; V was cut back by 5 bases and J by 0 bases. Germline lookup yields CDR1 KGHDR and CDR2 SFDVKD. This CDR3 has 18 amino acids. This chain's CDR3 is CATSGTSGGESSYNEQFF. DNA for the CDR3: TGTGCCACCAGTGGGACTAGCGGGGGGGAGAGCTCCTACAATGAGCAGTTCTTC.

The CDR3 sequence is CASSYSGGGIQYF. CDR3 sequence (DNA): TGTGCCAGCAGTTACTCGGGGGGAGGCATTCAGTACTTC. The chain joins TRBV6-5 to TRBJ2-4, with D perhaps TRBD2 (6 bases). V was cut by 0 bases and J by 9 bases, with 9 bases left in between. The germline gives CDR1 MNHEY, CDR2 SVGAGI. The CDR3 covers 13 residues.

The J gene is TRBJ2-7, the V gene TRBV7-9; TRBD1 matches 7 bases. With V trimmed by 4 bases and J by 7 bases, 7 bases remained unmatched. The CDR3 has 13 amino acids. CDR1 and CDR2 from the germline V gene are SEHNR and FQNEAQ (reference sequence). The CDR3 DNA reads TGTGCCAGCAGCTCCACCGGGACAGATGAGCAGTACTTC. Translating it yields CASSSTGTDEQYF.

This chain links TRBV4-1 with TRBJ2-3; 8 bases match TRBD2. In germline, CDR1 is MGHRA, CDR2 YSYEKL. The CDR3 sequence is 16 residues long. V gave up 4 bases and J gave up 4 bases; unmatched junction bases: 10. The CDR3 loop reads CASSRVLLADPDTQYF. The CDR3 DNA reads as TGCGCCAGCAGCCGCGTCCTACTAGCGGACCCAGATACGCAGTATTTT.

The genes are TRBV9 and TRBJ2-2; no clear D gene. Germline CDR1 SGDLS, CDR2 YYNGEE. This CDR3 contains 15 residues. V was cut by 0 bases and J by 4 bases, with 10 bases left in between. Written as DNA, the CDR3 is TGTGCCAGCAGCGTAGCGCTACCCCCCACCGGGGAGCTGTTTTTT. This sequence encodes CASSVALPPTGELFF.

To note about this clone: This same CDR3 is encoded by further DNA sequences in the sample. V usage is TRBV5-6 and J usage is TRBJ1-5, with D unresolved. V was clipped by 0 bases and J by 4 bases, with 5 bases between them. CDR1 and CDR2 (germline): SGHDT, YYEEEE. The CDR3 is 13 residues long. CDR3 nucleotide sequence: TGTGCCAGCAGCTTGGCAGTTAATCAGCCCCAGCATTTT. Its protein product is CASSLAVNQPQHF.

The chain couples TRBV7-2 to TRBJ2-3, with a possible D match to TRBD2 (6 bases). Trimming shortened V by 8 bases and J by 5 bases, and 14 bases separated the two germline ends. Per germline, CDR1 SGHTA and CDR2 FQGNSA. CDR3 length equals 13 residues. The CDR3 is CASPRLGGDTQYF. The CDR3 DNA is TGTGCCAGCCCCCGTCTCGGGGGAGATACGCAGTATTTT.

The chain uses TRBV9 and TRBJ2-2; 10 bases match TRBD1. Germline values: CDR1 SGDLS, CDR2 YYNGEE. The V gene end was trimmed by 1 base and the J gene end by 4 bases; junction bases not matched to a gene: 4. CDR3 length: 16 amino acids. The CDR3 is CASSVNWDRGTGELFF. CDR3 nucleotide sequence: TGTGCCAGCAGCGTAAACTGGGACAGGGGCACCGGGGAGCTGTTTTTT.